A selection of T cell receptor beta chains follows, all from one sample in a study of OX40 agonist ivuxolimab in advanced cancers. Profiled with immunoSEQ multiplex PCR; TCRdb holds only in-frame clones, not every one. The sample holds 100,000 or so clones, roughly 95% seen once. Specimen: CD4+ or CD8+ T cells sorted from blood, collected in a trial of the OX40 agonist ivuxolimab. Receptor source: an adult with an advanced solid tumor such as melanoma, head and neck, liver or kidney cancer. CDR3s include the opening cysteine and the closing phenylalanine or tryptophan. D genes are given only for firm matches. Clone size is shown for a subset of rows, as once, few, many or a class of expanded clone.

V,size,D,J,DNA,CDR3
TRBV18,NA,TRBD1,TRBJ1-4,TGTGCCACCCGGGACAGGGGAACAACTAATGAAAAACTGTTTTTT,CATRDRGTTNEKLFF
TRBV7-2,NA,NA,TRBJ2-7,TGTGCCAGCAGCTTAGCCGCGGGCCTCCACTACGAGCAGTACTTC,CASSLAAGLHYEQYF
TRBV11-2,NA,TRBD2,TRBJ2-7,TGTGCCAGCAGCTTAGTGGCTAGCGGGAGCTCCTACGAGCAGTACTTC,CASSLVASGSSYEQYF
TRBV10-1,NA,TRBD2,TRBJ2-3,TGCGCCAGCGCCCGCGGGGGTGCGTCAGATACGCAGTATTTT,CASARGGASDTQYF
TRBV18,NA,NA,TRBJ2-6,TGTGCCAGCTCCCCGATCGCAGGGGCTGGGGCCAACGTCCTGACTTTC,CASSPIAGAGANVLTF
TRBV5-6,NA,TRBD1,TRBJ1-5,TGTGCCAGCAGCTTGAATGACAGGGGAAATCAGCCCCAGCATTTT,CASSLNDRGNQPQHF
TRBV11-3,NA,TRBD2,TRBJ2-3,TGTGCCAGCAGCTTTAGCGGGGACAACACAGATACGCAGTATTTT,CASSFSGDNTDTQYF
TRBV19,NA,NA,TRBJ1-2,TGTGCCAGTAGTGCCGGGACAACCGGATCCAACTACACCTTC,CASSAGTTGSNYTF
TRBV18,few,NA,TRBJ1-5,TGTGCCAGCTCAACGGACGGAAATCAGCCCCAGCATTTT,CASSTDGNQPQHF
TRBV9,NA,TRBD1,TRBJ2-7,TGTGCCAGCAGCGTAGAGAGCAGGGGGCGTCCCTACGAGCAGTACTTC,CASSVESRGRPYEQYF
TRBV2,NA,NA,TRBJ1-6,TGTGCCAGCAGTGAGATGCGGGTGCTTAATTCACCCCTCCACTTT,CASSEMRVLNSPLHF
TRBV27,once,TRBD2,TRBJ2-1,TGTGCCAGCAGCCGGGGACTAGCGGATTACAATGAGCAGTTCTTC,CASSRGLADYNEQFF
TRBV12-5,NA,NA,TRBJ1-1,TGTGCTAGTGGTTTGGTACGAGTTGAAGCTTTCTTT,CASGLVRVEAFF
TRBV19,NA,TRBD1,TRBJ1-2,TGTGCCAGTAGTATCGGACGAACAGGGGACTATGGCTACACCTTC,CASSIGRTGDYGYTF
TRBV7-9,NA,NA,TRBJ2-4,TGTGCCAGCAGCAACAATGGGGCAGCCAAAAACATTCAGTACTTC,CASSNNGAAKNIQYF
TRBV5-1,NA,NA,TRBJ2-7,TGCGCCAGCAGCTTGCTTAACGAGCAGTACTTC,CASSLLNEQYF
TRBV6-4,NA,NA,TRBJ1-5,TGTGCCAGCAGTGACTTCCGTCCGGGGCTCGGGGGGCCCCAGCATTTT,CASSDFRPGLGGPQHF
TRBV5-1,NA,TRBD1,TRBJ2-7,TGCGCCAGCGCCGGGACAGGGGGCGCCTACGAGCAGTACTTC,CASAGTGGAYEQYF
TRBV27,NA,NA,TRBJ1-5,TGTGCCAGCAGTTTGGGAATTAGCAATCAGCCCCAGCATTTT,CASSLGISNQPQHF
TRBV5-6,NA,NA,TRBJ2-6,TGTGCCAGCAGCTTAAGAGGCTCTGGGGCCAACGTCCTGACTTTC,CASSLRGSGANVLTF
TRBV5-5,NA,NA,TRBJ2-3,TGTGCCAGCAGCTTACTAGCAGCCGATACGCAGTATTTT,CASSLLAADTQYF
TRBV5-4,NA,NA,TRBJ1-2,TGTGCCAGCAGCTTGGACAGGGCCGGCTACACCTTC,CASSLDRAGYTF
TRBV19,NA,NA,TRBJ2-5,TGTGCCAGTAGGGCAGCCGGGGAGACCCAGTACTTC,CASRAAGETQYF
TRBV5-1,NA,NA,TRBJ1-1,TGCGCCAGCAGCTTGGCCACGGGCGGGGGCACTGAAGCTTTCTTT,CASSLATGGGTEAFF
TRBV18,NA,NA,TRBJ2-7,TGTGCCAGCTCTCCCGGGTACGGGGGGCAGCCTCGAGGAACCTACGAGCAGTACTTC,CASSPGYGGQPRGTYEQYF
TRBV5-4,NA,NA,TRBJ2-7,TGTGCCAGCAGGCCTAGAGAAGGGTTTTACGAGCAGTACTTC,CASRPREGFYEQYF
TRBV7-6,NA,TRBD1,TRBJ2-7,TGTGCCAGCAGCTCCGCGGCAGGGGGCTCCTACGAGCAGTACTTC,CASSSAAGGSYEQYF
TRBV29-1,NA,TRBD1,TRBJ2-3,TGCAGCGTTGGACAGGGGGCAGTGAATACGCAGTATTTT,CSVGQGAVNTQYF
TRBV6-5,NA,TRBD1,TRBJ1-1,TGTGCCGCGACCCAGACAGGGTACACTGAAGCTTTCTTT,CAATQTGYTEAFF
TRBV18,NA,TRBD2,TRBJ2-2,TGTGCCAGCTCACCGGCTAGGCGGGAGGTCACCGGGGAGCTGTTTTTT,CASSPARREVTGELFF
TRBV11-2,NA,TRBD1,TRBJ1-2,TGTGCCAGCAGCCAAAACAGGGGGCCGGACTATGGCTACACCTTC,CASSQNRGPDYGYTF
TRBV7-8,NA,NA,TRBJ1-1,TGTGCCAGCAGCGACGGGGACCCCTTAAGGAACCCTGAAGCTTTCTTT,CASSDGDPLRNPEAFF
TRBV28,NA,TRBD1,TRBJ1-1,TGTGCCAGCAGTTTACCCGGGACAGGGGGCATACCTGAAGCTTTCTTT,CASSLPGTGGIPEAFF
TRBV6-6,once,TRBD2,TRBJ2-7,TGTGCCAGCAGCCCCACTAGCGGGCAAACCTACGAGCAGTACTTC,CASSPTSGQTYEQYF
TRBV7-6,NA,TRBD2,TRBJ2-1,TGTGCCAGCAGCTTAGAGGCGGGAGGGCCTAGAAATGAGCAGTTCTTC,CASSLEAGGPRNEQFF
TRBV4-3,NA,NA,TRBJ1-4,TGCGCCAGCAGCCAAGCTGGGGGCTATTGGGAAAAACTGTTTTTT,CASSQAGGYWEKLFF
TRBV10-3,once,NA,TRBJ2-7,TGTGCCATCAGTCCAGGCCATTACGAGCAGTACTTC,CAISPGHYEQYF
TRBV19,NA,NA,TRBJ1-6,TGTGCCAGTAGTAAACGGGGGGCTGTGAATTCACCCCTCCACTTT,CASSKRGAVNSPLHF
TRBV25-1,NA,NA,TRBJ2-5,TGTGCCAGCAGTGACCCCAGGGGCCAAGAGACCCAGTACTTC,CASSDPRGQETQYF
TRBV14,NA,TRBD1,TRBJ1-2,TGTGCCAGCAGCCTCCAGGGGGGGCGGGGGAGCTACACCTTC,CASSLQGGRGSYTF
TRBV9,NA,NA,TRBJ2-7,TGTGCCAGCAGCGCTCCCGGGACCACGAACTACGAGCAGTACTTC,CASSAPGTTNYEQYF
TRBV7-9,NA,TRBD2,TRBJ2-1,TGTGCCAGCAGCTTAGGGCTTACTAGCGACGTCTACAATGAGCAGTTCTTC,CASSLGLTSDVYNEQFF
TRBV19,NA,NA,TRBJ2-6,TGTGCCAGTAAGGAGGCGGGGGCGAGCTCTGGGGCCAACGTCCTGACTTTC,CASKEAGASSGANVLTF
TRBV7-2,NA,NA,TRBJ2-5,TGTGCCAGCAGCTTAGACAGGGAAGAGACCCAGTACTTC,CASSLDREETQYF
TRBV28,NA,NA,TRBJ2-7,TGTGCCAGCGCCCTACCTCCCCCCAGTCTGGCGATCAGCTCCTACGAGCAGTACTTC,CASALPPPSLAISSYEQYF
TRBV5-5,NA,NA,TRBJ1-1,TGTGCCAGCAGCCTAGGATATATGAACACTGAAGCTTTCTTT,CASSLGYMNTEAFF
TRBV7-9,NA,NA,TRBJ2-7,TGTGCCAGCAGCTTAGCTCGCGGATTTGGAGAGCAGTACTTC,CASSLARGFGEQYF
TRBV9,few,TRBD1,TRBJ1-6,TGTGCCAGCAGCGTCGGACACCGGGACAGCGGGCTGCCCCTCCACTTT,CASSVGHRDSGLPLHF
TRBV5-4,NA,NA,TRBJ1-4,TGTGCCAGCAGCTTACCGCCAGGGGCTAATGAAAAACTGTTTTTT,CASSLPPGANEKLFF
TRBV5-1,NA,NA,TRBJ2-2,TGCGCCAGCAGCTTGTTTGTCAGTGGGAACGGGGAGCTGTTTTTT,CASSLFVSGNGELFF
TRBV7-2,NA,TRBD2,TRBJ2-1,TGTGCCAGCAGCGGGTCACCGGGCGGGAGGGCCTACAATGAGCAGTTCTTC,CASSGSPGGRAYNEQFF
TRBV11-1,NA,TRBD1,TRBJ2-5,TGTGCCAGCAGCCAAGGACAGGGGAGAGGGGAGACCCAGTACTTC,CASSQGQGRGETQYF
TRBV6-1,NA,NA,TRBJ2-5,TGTGCCAGCAGTGAACGACCCCCCCCGGGGGAGACCCAGTACTTC,CASSERPPPGETQYF
TRBV19,once,NA,TRBJ2-2,TGTGCCAGTAGTATAGCCTATGGGGGGACTAACACCGGGGAGCTGTTTTTT,CASSIAYGGTNTGELFF
TRBV6-6,NA,NA,TRBJ1-1,TGTGCCAGCAGTTACTCCGGGTGGGCTGAAGCTTTCTTT,CASSYSGWAEAFF
TRBV19,NA,NA,TRBJ1-4,TGTGCCAGTAGTATCATGGGGCGCACAGGGGAAAAACTGTTTTTT,CASSIMGRTGEKLFF
TRBV6-5,NA,NA,TRBJ2-5,TGTGCCAGCAGTTACCGGGACCAAGAGACCCAGTACTTC,CASSYRDQETQYF
TRBV7-2,NA,NA,TRBJ1-3,TGTGCCAGCAGCTTAGGTGGCACAGGTAACACCATATATTTT,CASSLGGTGNTIYF
TRBV21-1,NA,NA,TRBJ2-5,TGTGCCAGCAGCAAGAGGACAGTCCGGGAGACCCAGTACTTC,CASSKRTVRETQYF
TRBV7-2,NA,TRBD2,TRBJ2-7,TGTGCCAGCAGCTGGTATCTAGCGGGATCTGGCCTGGGGAACGAGCAGTACTTC,CASSWYLAGSGLGNEQYF